Reported below is one T cell receptor (beta chain). This clonotype was counted many times. Its binding antigen is unknown. No base quality information exists; no much larger clone differs at one position. The source of the sample is a study of regulatory T cells in long-lasting Graves disease (dated by TCRdb to the early 2020s). As for the study more broadly: Patients with newly diagnosed Graves' disease had been on antithyroid drugs for under 3 months. The study took place in China and was registered as a clinical trial. This study used TCR sequencing and RNA sequencing of peripheral blood to compare persistent Graves' disease patients against newly diagnosed Graves' disease patients. A total of roughly 33 samples underwent TCR sequencing: some 13 from persistent and approximately 20 from newly diagnosed Graves' disease patients.

What the authors observed across the whole study: TRBV28, TRBJ1-2 and TRBJ2-5 were preferentially used in persistent disease, while TRBV20-1 and TRBJ2-1 were favored in newly diagnosed disease. Sequencing and analysis were limited to the TCR beta chain. Only peripheral blood was studied, because thyroid tissue, the primary lesion, was inaccessible. Persistent patients shared more public clonotypes among themselves (fewer than 3,000) than newly diagnosed patients did (about 970). The authors noted that the small sample size was a limitation that may lower accuracy. Compared with newly diagnosed patients, persistent Graves' disease patients had lower TCR Shannon entropy and fewer highly expanded clones, which suggests clonal expansion.

In light of the paper, this sample's time point label describes: newly diagnosed GD, antithyroid drugs for less than 3 months. For both TCR sequencing and RNA sequencing, RNA was extracted from PBMCs using TRIzol. The diagnosis of Graves' disease followed American Thyroid Association guidelines. Recruitment of patients was carried out at an endocrinology department in Xi'an, China. From each patient, approximately 9.9 milliliters of peripheral blood was collected into an EDTA anticoagulant tube. Ficoll Paque Plus density gradient separation was used to isolate PBMCs, and no further T cell sorting was performed. An Agilent 2100 Bioanalyzer and agarose gel were used to check RNA quality, while a NanoDrop 2000 measured RNA concentration. Ends trimmed: V by 2 bases, J by 2 bases; bases unmatched to a gene: 6. From cysteine to phenylalanine, the CDR3 is 15 amino acids long. The retained sequence is limited to the CDR3, 45 bases, with the frame set at the first base. The germline V gene gives CDR1 as MDHEN and CDR2 as SYDVKM.

Library preparation used multiplex PCR. The reads were generated on an Illumina HiSeq 4000. TCR beta libraries were built with iRepertoire HTBI primers and Arm-PCR amplification of CDR3 regions. PCR products were gel purified before sequencing. In the authors' own workflow: Gene usage analysis of CDR3 amino acid clonotypes relied on the roughly 58 TRBV and 12 to 15 TRBJ segments identified across samples. COPE and FqMerger were used to merge the filtered high-quality paired reads into contigs. BLAST was used to align contigs to the IMGT TRBV, TRBD and TRBJ reference genes, and CDR3 was defined following IMGT. Clonotypes above 0.1% frequency were classified as highly expanded clones. Shannon entropy was used to measure repertoire diversity, and the Gini coefficient was used to measure V-J evenness. A clonotype found in more than one individual was treated as public. Starting from the raw public reads, TCRdb applied fastp trimming at Q25, assembled clones with MiXCR and retained in-frame beta chains. Every distinct CDR3 protein forms one entry, paired with its most common genes and DNA. These V and J calls originate from TCRdb's pipeline instead of the authors' own analysis. The sample data list over 300,000 distinct CDR3 sequences, and about 16% of these were observed just once. About 20% of the sample is taken by the ten largest.

Sequencing was performed on peripheral blood mononuclear cells (PBMCs), taken at new diagnosis, from a patient treated with antithyroid drugs. The receptor was derived from a female donor with Graves disease. The chain is made from TRBV28 and TRBJ2-7, and 7 bases in between align with TRBD1. CDR3 region: CASSLPGQKTYEQYF. The nucleotide sequence is given as TGTGCCAGCAGTTTACCGGGACAGAAAACCTACGAGCAGTACTTC. The entire variable domain, with the stretches around the CDR3 drawn from the reference TRBV28 and TRBJ2-7 proteins, is DVKVTQSSRYLVKRTGEKVFLECVQDMDHENMFWYRQDPGLGLRLIYFSYDVKMKEKGDIPEGYSVSREKKERFSLILESASTNQTSMYLCASSLPGQKTYEQYFGPGTRLTVT.